This T cell receptor beta chain stems from a study of T-cell reconstitution after alpha-beta-depleted transplantation in children (dated by TCRdb to the mid-2010s). Study-level background: The study quantitatively tracked T-cell immune reconstitution after TCRalphabeta/CD19-depleted allogeneic hematopoietic cell transplantation in children using TCR repertoire profiling.

This clonotype was observed at least ten times. The antigen this receptor binds is unknown. There are no base qualities to consult, and no much larger clone falls within one base. From cysteine to phenylalanine, the CDR3 is 14 amino acids long. CDR3 DNA is the only sequence kept; it has 42 bases, read in frame from the first base. Trimmed from V: 5 bases; trimmed from J: 7 bases; junction bases lacking a gene match: 7. Via the germline V gene (reference sequence), CDR1 is DFQATT and CDR2 SNEGSKA. Receptors were amplified or captured by PCR. Reads for this sample came from an Illumina HiSeq 2500. Molecular barcoding was employed in the preparation of TCR libraries, with unique molecular identifiers being used to normalize TCRbeta repertoire quantification. Using fastp trimming at Q25 and MiXCR clonotype assembly, TCRdb reanalyzed the public sequencing data and kept in-frame beta chains. Rows with one shared CDR3 protein collapse into an entry with the most common genes and DNA. The sample data list approximately 390,000 distinct CDR3 sequences, and 11% of these were observed just once. Jointly, the top ten make up over 4.5% of the sample.

The sequence was collected from a human donor who donated a stem cell graft to a child with acute myeloid leukemia. The source was PBMCs from the stem cell graft donor, collected from the stem cell graft. The sequence is built from TRBV20-1 and TRBJ2-3; TRBD2 aligns with 12 central bases. In nucleotide form, the sequence is TGCAGTGCTCCCCTAGCGGGGGGGCGAAATACGCAGTATTTT. Translation gives CSAPLAGGRNTQYF.